This T cell receptor beta chain was observed in a study of T cells of healthy individuals. The CDR3 has 18 amino acids. Germline V CDR1 and CDR2: MNHEY, SVGAGI. Trimming stripped 0 bases from V and 6 bases from J, with 23 bases between. MiXCR, run by TCRdb on the 5' RACE reads, gives a single entry per CDR3 protein. The repertoire includes about 82,000 distinct CDR3 sequences, approximately 5.4% of them detected once, and around 6.9% sits in the top ten. The TCR comes from a female donor in good health. The chain couples TRBV6-5 to TRBJ1-1, with D tentatively TRBD1 (5 bases). CDR3 in amino acids: CASSYSIRGPWGGAEAFF. DNA for the CDR3: TGTGCCAGCAGTTACTCGATCCGGGGCCCATGGGGGGGGGCTGAAGCTTTCTTT.